This TCR beta chain comes out of a study of T cell responses to AZD1222 COVID-19 vaccine. In germline, CDR1 is MGHDK, CDR2 SYGVNS. The CDR3 sequence is 13 residues long. V shed 1 base and J shed 5 bases, with 9 bases lying between them. Here immunoSEQ multiplex PCR was the method, and the copy in TCRdb shows in-frame clones only, minus some. The table has under 140,000 clones, around 93% seen once. This clone has just a few counts. Sequenced here: peripheral blood, sampled 28 days after the second AZD1222 dose. This receptor was identified in an adult who received the AZD1222 COVID-19 vaccine. V and J are TRBV25-1 and TRBJ2-7; the D gene is possibly TRBD1 (5 bases). The CDR3 coding sequence is TGTGCCAGCAGTGAATGGGGCGAAGACGAGCAGTACTTC. It codes for CASSEWGEDEQYF.